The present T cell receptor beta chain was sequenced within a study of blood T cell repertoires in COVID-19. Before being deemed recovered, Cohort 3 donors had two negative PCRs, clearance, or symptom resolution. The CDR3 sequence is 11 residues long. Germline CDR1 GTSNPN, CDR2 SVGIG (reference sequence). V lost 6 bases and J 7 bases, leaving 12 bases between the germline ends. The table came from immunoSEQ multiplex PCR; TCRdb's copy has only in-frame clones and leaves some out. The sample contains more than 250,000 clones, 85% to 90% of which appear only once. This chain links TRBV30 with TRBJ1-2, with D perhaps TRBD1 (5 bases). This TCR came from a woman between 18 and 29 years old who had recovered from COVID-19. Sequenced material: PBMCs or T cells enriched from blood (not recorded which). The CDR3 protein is CACMTALGYTF. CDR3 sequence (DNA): TGTGCCTGCATGACAGCACTTGGCTACACCTTC.